The 6 T cell receptor beta chains listed next were all sequenced from one sample in a study of shared clonotypes between healthy human individuals. The protocol was immunoSEQ multiplex PCR, while the TCRdb copy is restricted to in-frame clones and leaves out a portion. The data hold about 2 million clones, with 95% observed a single time. The sequencing sample was made of naive CD4+ T cells sorted from blood. Subset meaning: CD45RA+ positively selected. The source is a young man in good health.

To note about this clone: Distinct nucleotide sequences in the sample also encode this CDR3. This rearrangement joins TRBV6-5 to TRBJ1-1; no clear D gene. Trimming stripped 0 bases from V and 3 bases from J, with 8 bases between. CDR1 and CDR2 (germline): MNHEY, SVGAGI. The CDR3 sequence is 14 residues long. The DNA for the CDR3 is TGTGCCAGCAGTTACTCGATCGGGGACACTGAAGCTTTCTTT. Amino acid sequence: CASSYSIGDTEAFF.

This chain joins TRBV30 and TRBJ1-2, with 12 bases fitting TRBD1. This CDR3 has 14 amino acids. Trimming removed 5 bases from V and 8 bases from J; junction bases left unmatched: 9. Per the germline V gene, CDR1 is GTSNPN and CDR2 is SVGIG (reference sequence). The CDR3 reads CAWYSGQGAGGYTF. The CDR3 DNA reads TGTGCCTGGTACTCGGGACAGGGGGCGGGCGGCTACACCTTC.

The rearrangement joins TRBV30 to TRBJ1-6; no firm D call. Germline V gene sequence: CDR1 GTSNPN, CDR2 SVGIG (reference sequence). Trimming stripped 0 bases from V and 10 bases from J, with 16 bases between. The CDR3 is made up of 15 amino acids. CDR3 coding DNA: TGTGCCTGGAGTGTACATATAGGGAGCAGCTCACCCCTCCACTTT. It specifies CAWSVHIGSSSPLHF.

In its sample, this clone was seen once. The rearrangement uses TRBV5-8 and TRBJ1-5, with 9 bases matching TRBD1. With V trimmed by 6 bases and J by 5 bases, 6 bases remained unmatched. CDR1 SGHTS and CDR2 YDEGEE come from the germline V gene. The CDR3 spans 14 residues. Written as DNA, the CDR3 is TGTGCCAGCACCCGGGACAGGGAGTATCAGCCCCAGCATTTT. Translation gives CASTRDREYQPQHF.

The chain combines TRBV6-1 with TRBJ2-3, with 8 positions matching TRBD2. Germline values: CDR1 MNHNS, CDR2 SASEGT. The CDR3 spans 17 residues. Trimming at V came to 4 bases and at J to 3 bases, leaving 12 bases not matched to a gene. CDR3 nucleotide sequence: TGTGCCAGCAGTGTTTATCTGGCGGGGGGTATAACAGATACGCAGTATTTT. It translates to CASSVYLAGGITDTQYF.

The chain carries TRBV6-5 and TRBJ1-2; D perhaps matches TRBD1 (5 bases). Trimming shortened V by 6 bases and J by 5 bases, and 16 bases separated the two germline ends. Germline V gives CDR1 MNHEY, CDR2 SVGAGI. CDR3 size: 14 residues. The CDR3 nucleotides are TGTGCCAGCAGCTCCCCCGGGGGGAAGTATGGCTACACCTTC. Translating gives CASSSPGGKYGYTF.